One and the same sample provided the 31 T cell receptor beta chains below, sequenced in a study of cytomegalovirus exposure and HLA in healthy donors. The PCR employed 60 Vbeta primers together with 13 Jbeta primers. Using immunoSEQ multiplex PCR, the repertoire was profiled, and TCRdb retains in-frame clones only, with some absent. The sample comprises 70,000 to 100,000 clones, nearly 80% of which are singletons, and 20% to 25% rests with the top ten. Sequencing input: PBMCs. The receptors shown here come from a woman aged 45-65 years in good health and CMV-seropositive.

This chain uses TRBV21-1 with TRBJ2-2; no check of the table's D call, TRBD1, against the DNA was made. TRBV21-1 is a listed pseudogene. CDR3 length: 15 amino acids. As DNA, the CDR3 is TGTGCCAGCAGCAAAGATTTAGGGGGCACCGGGGAGCTGTTTTTT. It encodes CASSKDLGGTGELFF.

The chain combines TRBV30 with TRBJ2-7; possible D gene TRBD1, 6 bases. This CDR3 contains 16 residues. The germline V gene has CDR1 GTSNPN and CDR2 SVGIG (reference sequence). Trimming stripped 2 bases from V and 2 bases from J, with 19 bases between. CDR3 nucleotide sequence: TGTGCCTGGAGTCTTCAGGGGTTTCCGATACCCTACGAGCAGTACGTC. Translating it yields CAWSLQGFPIPYEQYV.

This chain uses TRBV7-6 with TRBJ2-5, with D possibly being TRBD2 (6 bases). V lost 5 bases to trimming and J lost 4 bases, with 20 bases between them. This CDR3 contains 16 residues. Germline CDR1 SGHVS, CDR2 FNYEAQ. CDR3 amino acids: CASSLASEWAPETQYF. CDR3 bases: TGTGCCAGCAGCCTCGCTAGCGAATGGGCCCCAGAGACCCAGTACTTC.

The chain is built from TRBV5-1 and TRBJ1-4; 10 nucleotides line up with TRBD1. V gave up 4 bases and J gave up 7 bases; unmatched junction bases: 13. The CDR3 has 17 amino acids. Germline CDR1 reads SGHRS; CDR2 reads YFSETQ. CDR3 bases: TGCGCCAGCAGCCCCAAAATAGGGACAGGGGATGGTGAAAAACTGTTTTTT. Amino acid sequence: CASSPKIGTGDGEKLFF.

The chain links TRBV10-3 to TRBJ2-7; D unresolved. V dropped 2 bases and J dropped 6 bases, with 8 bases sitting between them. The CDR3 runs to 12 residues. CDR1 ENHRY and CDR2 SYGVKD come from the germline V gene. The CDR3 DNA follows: TGTGCCATCAGTGAGGCCGGCGGCGAGCAGTACGTC. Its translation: CAISEAGGEQYV.

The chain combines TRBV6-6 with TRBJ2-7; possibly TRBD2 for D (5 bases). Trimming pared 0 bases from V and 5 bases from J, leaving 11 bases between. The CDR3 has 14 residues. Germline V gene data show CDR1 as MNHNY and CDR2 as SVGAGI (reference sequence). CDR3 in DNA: TGTGCCAGCAGTTACTCGAGAGGGCTCCACGAGCAGTACTTC. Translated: CASSYSRGLHEQYF.

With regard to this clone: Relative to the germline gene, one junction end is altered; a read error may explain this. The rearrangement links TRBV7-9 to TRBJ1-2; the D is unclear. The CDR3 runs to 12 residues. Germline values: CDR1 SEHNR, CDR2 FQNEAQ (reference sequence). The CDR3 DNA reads TGTTCCAGCAGCTCCGAGAACTATGGCTACACCTTC. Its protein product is CSSSSENYGYTF.

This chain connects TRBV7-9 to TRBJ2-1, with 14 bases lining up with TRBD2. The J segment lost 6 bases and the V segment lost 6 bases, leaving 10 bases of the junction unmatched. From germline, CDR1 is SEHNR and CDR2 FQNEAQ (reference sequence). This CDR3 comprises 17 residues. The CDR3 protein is CASSFPTSGGASNEQFF. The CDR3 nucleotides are TGTGCCAGCAGTTTCCCGACTAGCGGGGGGGCCAGCAATGAGCAGTTCTTC.

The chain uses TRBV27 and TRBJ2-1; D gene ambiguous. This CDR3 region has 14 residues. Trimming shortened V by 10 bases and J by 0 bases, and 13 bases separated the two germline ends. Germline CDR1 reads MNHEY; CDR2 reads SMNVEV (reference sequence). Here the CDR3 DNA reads TGTGCCACCCAATCCCGTAGCTCCTACAATGAGCAGTTCTTC. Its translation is CATQSRSSYNEQFF.

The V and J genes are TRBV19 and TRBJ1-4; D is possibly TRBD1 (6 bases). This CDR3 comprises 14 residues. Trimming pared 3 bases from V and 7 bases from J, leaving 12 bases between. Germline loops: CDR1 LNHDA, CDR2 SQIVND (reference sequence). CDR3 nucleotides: TGTGCCAGTAGTATCGGGACATTTGGTGAAAAACTGTTTTTT. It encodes CASSIGTFGEKLFF.

The CDR3 nucleotides read TGTGCCAGCAGTTTAACAGGCGGGATCTACAATGAGCAGTTCTTC. Translating it yields CASSLTGGIYNEQFF. The rearrangement uses TRBV27 and TRBJ2-1; a possible D gene is TRBD2 (6 bases). CDR3 length equals 15 residues. The V and J ends lost 2 bases and 3 bases respectively, with 11 bases between them. Germline CDR1 is MNHEY and CDR2 is SMNVEV (reference sequence).

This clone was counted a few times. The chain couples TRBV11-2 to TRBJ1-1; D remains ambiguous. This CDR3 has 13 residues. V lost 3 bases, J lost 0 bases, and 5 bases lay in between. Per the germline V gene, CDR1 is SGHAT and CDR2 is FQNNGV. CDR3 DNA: TGTGCCAGCAGCTTTCAGATGAACACTGAAGCTTTCTTT. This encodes CASSFQMNTEAFF. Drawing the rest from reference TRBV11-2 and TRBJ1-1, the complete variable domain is EAGVAQSPRYKIIEKRQSVAFWCNPISGHATLYWYQQILGQGPKLLIQFQNNGVVDDSQLPKDRFSAERLKGVDSTLKIQPAKLEDSAVYLCASSFQMNTEAFFGQGTRLTVV.

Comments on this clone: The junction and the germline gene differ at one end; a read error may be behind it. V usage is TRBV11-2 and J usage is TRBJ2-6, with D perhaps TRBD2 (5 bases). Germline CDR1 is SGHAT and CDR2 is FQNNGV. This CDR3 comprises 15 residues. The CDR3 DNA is TGTGCCAGCAGCGGGATGCGGACTGGGGTCAACGTCCTGACTTTC. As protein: CASSGMRTGVNVLTF.

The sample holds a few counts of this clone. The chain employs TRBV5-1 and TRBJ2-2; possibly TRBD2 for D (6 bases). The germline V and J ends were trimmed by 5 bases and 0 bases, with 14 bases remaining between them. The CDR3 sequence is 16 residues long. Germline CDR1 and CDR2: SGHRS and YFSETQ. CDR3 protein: CASRTPGSSNTGELFF. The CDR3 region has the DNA TGCGCCAGCAGGACCCCCGGGAGCTCGAACACCGGGGAGCTGTTTTTT.

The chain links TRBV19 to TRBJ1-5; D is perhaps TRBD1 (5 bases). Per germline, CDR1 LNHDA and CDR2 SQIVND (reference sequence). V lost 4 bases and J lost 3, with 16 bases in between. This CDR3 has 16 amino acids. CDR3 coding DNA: TGTGCCAGTAGTAATACGGCAGGGTCGGACAATCAGCCCCAGCATTTT. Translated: CASSNTAGSDNQPQHF.

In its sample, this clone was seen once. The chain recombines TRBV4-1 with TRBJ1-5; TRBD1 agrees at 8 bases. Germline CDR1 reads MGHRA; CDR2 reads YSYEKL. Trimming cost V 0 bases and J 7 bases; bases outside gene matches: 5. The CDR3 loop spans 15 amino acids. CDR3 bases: TGCGCCAGCAGCCAAGAACAGGGGGGTTGGCAGCCCCAGCATTTT. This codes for CASSQEQGGWQPQHF.

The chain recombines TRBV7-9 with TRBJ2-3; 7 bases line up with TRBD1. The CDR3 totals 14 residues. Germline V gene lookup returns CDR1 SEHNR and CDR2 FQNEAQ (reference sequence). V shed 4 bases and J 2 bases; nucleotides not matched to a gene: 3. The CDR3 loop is CASSWDSYTDTQYF. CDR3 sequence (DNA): TGTGCCAGCAGCTGGGACAGTTACACAGATACGCAGTATTTT.

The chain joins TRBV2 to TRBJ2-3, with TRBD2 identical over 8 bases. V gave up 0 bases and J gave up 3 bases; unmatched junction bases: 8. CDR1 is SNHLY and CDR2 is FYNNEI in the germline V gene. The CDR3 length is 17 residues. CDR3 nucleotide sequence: TGTGCCAGCAGTGAAGCCGGACTAGCCGGCTGGACAGATACGCAGTATTTT. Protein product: CASSEAGLAGWTDTQYF.

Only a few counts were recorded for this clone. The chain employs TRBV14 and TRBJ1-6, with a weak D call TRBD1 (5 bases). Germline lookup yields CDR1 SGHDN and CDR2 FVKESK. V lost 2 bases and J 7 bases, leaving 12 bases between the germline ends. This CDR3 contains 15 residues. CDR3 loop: CASSQKGWLNSPLHF. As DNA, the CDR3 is TGTGCCAGCAGCCAAAAGGGGTGGCTCAATTCACCCCTCCACTTT. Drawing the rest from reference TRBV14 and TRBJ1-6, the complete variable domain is EAGVTQFPSHSVIEKGQTVTLRCDPISGHDNLYWYRRVMGKEIKFLLHFVKESKQDESGMPNNRFLAERTGGTYSTLKVQPAELEDSGVYFCASSQKGWLNSPLHFGNGTRLTVT.

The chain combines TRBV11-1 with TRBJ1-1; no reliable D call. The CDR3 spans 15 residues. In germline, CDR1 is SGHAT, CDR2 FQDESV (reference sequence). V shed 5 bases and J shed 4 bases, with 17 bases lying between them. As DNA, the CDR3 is TGTGCCAGCAGCCCCCGGCTGGCGGATACCACTGAAGCTTTCTTT. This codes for CASSPRLADTTEAFF. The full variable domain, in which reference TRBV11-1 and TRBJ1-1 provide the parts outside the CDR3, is EAEVAQSPRYKITEKSQAVAFWCDPISGHATLYWYRQILGQGPELLVQFQDESVVDDSQLPKDRFSAERLKGVDSTLKIQPAELGDSAMYLCASSPRLADTTEAFFGQGTRLTVV.

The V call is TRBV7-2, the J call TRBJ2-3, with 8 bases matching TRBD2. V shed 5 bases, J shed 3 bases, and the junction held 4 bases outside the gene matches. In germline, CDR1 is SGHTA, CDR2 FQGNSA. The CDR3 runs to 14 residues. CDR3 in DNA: TGTGCCAGCAGCCCGGGACTAGTAACAGATACGCAGTATTTT. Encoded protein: CASSPGLVTDTQYF. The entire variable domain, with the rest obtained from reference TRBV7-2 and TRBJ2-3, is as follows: GAGVSQSPSNKVTEKGKDVELRCDPISGHTALYWYRQSLGQGLEFLIYFQGNSAPDKSGLPSDRFSAERTGGSVSTLTIQRTQQEDSAVYLCASSPGLVTDTQYFGPGTRLTVL.

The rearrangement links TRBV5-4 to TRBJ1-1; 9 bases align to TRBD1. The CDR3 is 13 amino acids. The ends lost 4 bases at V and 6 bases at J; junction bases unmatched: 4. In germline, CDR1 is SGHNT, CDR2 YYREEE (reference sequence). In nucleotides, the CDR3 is TGTGCCAGCAGCCCGTGGACAGGGGCTGAAGCTTTCTTT. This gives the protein CASSPWTGAEAFF.

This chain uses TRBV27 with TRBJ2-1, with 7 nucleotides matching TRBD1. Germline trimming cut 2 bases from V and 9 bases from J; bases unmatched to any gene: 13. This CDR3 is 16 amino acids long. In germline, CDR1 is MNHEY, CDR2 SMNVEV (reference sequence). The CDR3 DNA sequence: TGTGCCAGCAGTTTACCGGGGACAGCTCGGCCCGGTGAGCAGTTCTTC. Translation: CASSLPGTARPGEQFF.

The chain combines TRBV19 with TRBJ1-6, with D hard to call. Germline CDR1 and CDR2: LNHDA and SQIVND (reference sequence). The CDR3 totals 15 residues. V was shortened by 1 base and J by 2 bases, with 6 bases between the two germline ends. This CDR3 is CASSIGPAYNSPLHF. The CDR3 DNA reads TGTGCCAGTAGTATAGGCCCGGCCTATAATTCACCCCTCCACTTT.

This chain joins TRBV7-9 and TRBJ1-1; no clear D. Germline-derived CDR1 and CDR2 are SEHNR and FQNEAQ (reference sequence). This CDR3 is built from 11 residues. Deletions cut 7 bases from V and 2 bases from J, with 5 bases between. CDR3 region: CASKLNTEAFF. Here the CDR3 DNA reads TGTGCCAGCAAGCTTAACACTGAAGCTTTCTTT.

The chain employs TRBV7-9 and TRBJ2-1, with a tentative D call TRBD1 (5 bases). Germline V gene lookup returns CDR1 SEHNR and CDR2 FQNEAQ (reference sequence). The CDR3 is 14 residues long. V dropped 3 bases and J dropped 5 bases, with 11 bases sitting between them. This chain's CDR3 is CASSFAGANNEQFF. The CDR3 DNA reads TGTGCCAGCAGCTTTGCTGGGGCGAACAATGAGCAGTTCTTC.

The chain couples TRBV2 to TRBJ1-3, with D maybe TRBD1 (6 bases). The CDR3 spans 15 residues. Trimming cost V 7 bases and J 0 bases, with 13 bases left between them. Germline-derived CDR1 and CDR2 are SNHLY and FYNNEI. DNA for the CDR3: TGTGCCAGCACCCCGGGACACTCCTCTGGAAACACCATATATTTT. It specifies CASTPGHSSGNTIYF.

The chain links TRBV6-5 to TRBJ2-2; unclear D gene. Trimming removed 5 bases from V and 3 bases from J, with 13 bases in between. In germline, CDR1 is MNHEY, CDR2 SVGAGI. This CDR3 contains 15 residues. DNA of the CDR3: TGTGCCAGCAGTGGTCCAGCGAGTGACACCGGGGAGCTGTTTTTT. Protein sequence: CASSGPASDTGELFF.

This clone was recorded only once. The CDR3 DNA follows: TGTGCCAGCAGCTACGTAGCGTCGGCCGCAGATACGCAGTATTTT. It codes for CASSYVASAADTQYF. The V and J genes are TRBV11-2 and TRBJ2-3; tentatively, D is TRBD2 (5 bases). The germline CDR1 and CDR2 sequences are SGHAT and FQNNGV. The CDR3 is 15 residues long. Trimming removed 4 bases from V and 4 bases from J, with 15 bases in between.

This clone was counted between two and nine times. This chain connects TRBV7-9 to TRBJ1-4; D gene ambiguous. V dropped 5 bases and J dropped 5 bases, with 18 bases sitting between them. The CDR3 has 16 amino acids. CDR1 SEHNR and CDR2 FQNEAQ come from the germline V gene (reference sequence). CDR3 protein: CASSRDWRTFNEKLFF. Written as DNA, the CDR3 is TGTGCCAGCAGCCGAGACTGGAGGACCTTCAATGAAAAACTGTTTTTT.

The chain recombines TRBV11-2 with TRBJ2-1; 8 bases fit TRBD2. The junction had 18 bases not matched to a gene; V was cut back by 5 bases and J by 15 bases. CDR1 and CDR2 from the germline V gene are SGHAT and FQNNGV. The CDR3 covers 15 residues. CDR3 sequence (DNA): TGTGCCAGCAGCCTAAGTAGGGGAGCGGGAGCGGGGCTGTTCTTC. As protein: CASSLSRGAGAGLFF.